This T cell receptor beta chain was sequenced during a study of blood T cell repertoires in COVID-19. CDR3 length: 12 residues. V was trimmed by 3 bases and J by 10 bases, leaving 10 bases between them. Assay: immunoSEQ multiplex PCR; the TCRdb copy retains only in-frame clones and omits some. The sample lists approximately 82,000 clones; around four fifths were seen once. V and J are TRBV12-3 or TRBV12-4 and TRBJ2-1; no clear D. The sequence came from a woman in her fifties or sixties with acute or convalescent COVID-19. Sequenced sample: peripheral blood. The CDR3 sequence: CASSFTRREQFF. CDR3 sequence (DNA): TGTGCCAGCAGTTTCACGCGCCGAGAGCAGTTCTTC.